These 17 T cell receptor beta chains came from one sample sequenced in a study of human T cells and chemical hapten exposure. Time point: patch test 3, about 24 weeks after DPC sensitization. The treatment here: therapeutic diphenylcyclopropenone sensitization with weekly scalp DPC. Using its own MiXCR run on the RACE reads, TCRdb lists one record per CDR3 protein. Among about 170,000 distinct CDR3 sequences listed, 25% to 35% were seen once. Sequences were derived from whole blood, sampled in connection with sensitization to the hapten diphenylcyclopropenone (DPC). The receptors come from a woman aged 18-29 years with alopecia areata. Some clones in this sample may be carry-over from other donors' samples.

The rearrangement joins TRBV5-4 to TRBJ2-1, with TRBD1 identical over 10 bases. Trimming removed 4 bases from V and 5 bases from J; junction bases left unmatched: 6. The CDR3 consists of 15 residues. The germline V gene encodes CDR1 SGHNT and CDR2 YYREEE (reference sequence). The CDR3 bases are TGTGCCAGCAGCCGGTCCGGGACAGGGGACAATGAGCAGTTCTTC. It is translated as CASSRSGTGDNEQFF.

This clonotype was recorded a few times. V is TRBV24-1 and J is TRBJ1-5, with D unclear. V dropped 3 bases and J dropped 2 bases, with 7 bases sitting between them. CDR3 size: 14 residues. Germline loops: CDR1 KGHDR, CDR2 SFDVKD. The CDR3 loop is CATSDQARNQPQHF. In DNA, the CDR3 is TGTGCCACCAGTGATCAGGCGCGCAATCAGCCCCAGCATTTT.

This clonotype was found many times. The chain uses TRBV12-3 or TRBV12-4 and TRBJ1-3, with D possibly matching TRBD1 (6 bases). V dropped 6 bases and J dropped 7 bases, with 19 bases sitting between them. There are 15 residues in the CDR3. CDR3 nucleotides: TGTGCCAGCAGCCTCTGGGACACGGAAAGTAACACCATATATTTT. It yields the protein CASSLWDTESNTIYF.

The V call is TRBV29-1, the J call TRBJ2-3, with D unclear. V gave up 7 bases and J gave up 1 base, with 3 bases separating them. Looked up from germline, CDR1 is SQVTM and CDR2 is ANQGSEA. The CDR3 extends over 10 amino acids. The chain's CDR3 is CSAGTDTQYF. The CDR3, as DNA: TGCAGCGCCGGCACAGATACGCAGTATTTT.

This clonotype was detected only a few times. This chain uses TRBV14 with TRBJ2-6; 9 nucleotides agree with TRBD1. Germline CDR1 SGHDN, CDR2 FVKESK. J was trimmed by 1 base and V by 3 bases; bases with no gene match: 13. The CDR3 has 20 residues. The CDR3 DNA sequence: TGTGCCAGCAGCCACCAAATTCCGGGACAGGGATTATCTGGGGCCAACGTCCTGACTTTC. It translates to CASSHQIPGQGLSGANVLTF. The full variable domain, with the rest looked up from reference TRBV14 and TRBJ2-6, is EAGVTQFPSHSVIEKGQTVTLRCDPISGHDNLYWYRRVMGKEIKFLLHFVKESKQDESGMPNNRFLAERTGGTYSTLKVQPAELEDSGVYFCASSHQIPGQGLSGANVLTFGAGSRLTVL.

Only a few counts were recorded for this clonotype. The J gene is TRBJ1-2, the V gene TRBV10-3; perhaps TRBD1 as D (5 bases). In germline, CDR1 is ENHRY, CDR2 SYGVKD. This CDR3 comprises 16 residues. Trimming cost V 4 bases and J 8 bases, with 23 bases left between them. DNA for the CDR3: TGTGCCATCAGTGCTTCAGGAGGGGACGGCTTCGGCGGCTACACCTTC. Translation: CAISASGGDGFGGYTF.

J is TRBJ1-6 and V is TRBV6-2 or TRBV6-3; D perhaps matches TRBD1 (5 bases). This CDR3 is 15 amino acids long. Trimming took off 4 bases at V and 7 bases at J, with 14 bases between the two ends. The germline gives CDR1 MNHEY, CDR2 SVGEGT. CDR3 region: CASSLADGANSPLHF. CDR3 DNA: TGTGCCAGCAGTTTGGCAGATGGGGCCAATTCACCCCTCCACTTT.

The chain is built from TRBV9 and TRBJ1-1, with D possibly being TRBD1 (5 bases). The germline gives CDR1 SGDLS, CDR2 YYNGEE. The CDR3 is 14 amino acids. Between the trimmed V and J ends, which lost 4 bases and 4 bases, there was a span of 14 bases. CDR3 protein: CASSPKSGPTEAFF. CDR3 in DNA: TGTGCCAGCAGCCCGAAGTCGGGGCCCACTGAAGCTTTCTTT.

The chain recombines TRBV20-1 with TRBJ2-3; the match to TRBD2 covers 7 bases. Trimming took 2 bases from V and 3 from J; bases not matched to a gene: 5. Germline V gene lookup returns CDR1 DFQATT and CDR2 SNEGSKA (reference sequence). The CDR3 runs to 14 residues. CDR3 protein: CSARTREKTDTQYF. The DNA of the CDR3 is TGCAGTGCTAGAACGCGGGAGAAGACAGATACGCAGTATTTT.

The V call is TRBV25-1, the J call TRBJ2-1; D remains unclear. Between the trimmed V and J ends, which lost 6 bases and 2 bases, there was a span of 5 bases. Germline loops: CDR1 MGHDK, CDR2 SYGVNS. The CDR3 length is 12 residues. CDR3 amino acids: CASRTAYNEQFF. As DNA, the CDR3 is TGTGCCAGCAGGACGGCCTACAATGAGCAGTTCTTC.

This clonotype was picked up a small number of times. This rearrangement joins TRBV9 to TRBJ2-2, with 8 bases matching TRBD1. The germline V gene has CDR1 SGDLS and CDR2 YYNGEE. V shed 4 bases, J shed 3 bases, and the junction held 5 bases outside the gene matches. The CDR3 covers 15 residues. CDR3: CASSQRQGHTGELFF. The CDR3, as DNA: TGTGCCAGCAGCCAGAGACAGGGGCACACCGGGGAGCTGTTTTTT. The full variable domain, with the rest looked up from reference TRBV9 and TRBJ2-2, is DSGVTQTPKHLITATGQRVTLRCSPRSGDLSVYWYQQSLDQGLQFLIQYYNGEERAKGNILERFSAQQFPDLHSELNLSSLELGDSALYFCASSQRQGHTGELFFGEGSRLTVL.

The V call is TRBV6-2 or TRBV6-3, the J call TRBJ1-1; D gene uncertain. There are 14 residues in the CDR3. V was cut by 4 bases and J by 0 bases, with 9 bases left in between. In germline, CDR1 is MNHEY, CDR2 SVGEGT. The CDR3 reads CASSLLVMNTEAFF. CDR3 bases: TGTGCCAGCAGTTTGCTGGTAATGAACACTGAAGCTTTCTTT.

The chain joins TRBV2 to TRBJ2-2; D uncertain. The CDR3 covers 13 residues. Germline CDR1 and CDR2: SNHLY and FYNNEI. Trimming pared 6 bases from V and 6 bases from J, leaving 11 bases between. In DNA, the CDR3 is TGTGCCAGCAGCACCACCAAGGCCGGGGAGCTGTTTTTT. Protein product: CASSTTKAGELFF.

About this clonotype: A read error is possible here, since a much larger clone lies one base away. CDR3 region: CASSTRQGLNPEAFF. In DNA, the CDR3 is TGTGCCAGCAGCACCCGACAGGGGCTGAACCCTGAAGCTTTCTTT. The chain is built from TRBV4-2 and TRBJ1-1; TRBD1 aligns across 8 bases. CDR3 size: 15 residues. The germline CDR1 and CDR2 sequences are LGHNA and YNFKEQ.

The chain joins TRBV20-1 to TRBJ2-1, with 8 bases matching TRBD2. After removal of 4 bases from V and 3 bases from J, the junction contained 5 bases not matched to a gene. The CDR3 totals 14 residues. Per the germline V gene, CDR1 is DFQATT and CDR2 is SNEGSKA (reference sequence). The CDR3 DNA follows: TGCAGTGCTACCAGCGGGAGTAACTACAATGAGCAGTTCTTC. Its protein product is CSATSGSNYNEQFF.

This sequence joins TRBV15 and TRBJ2-7; D unclear. The V end lost 0 bases, the J end lost 5 bases, and 14 bases lay between the germline ends. This CDR3 spans 15 amino acids. Germline V CDR1 and CDR2: LNHNV, YYDKDF (reference sequence). The CDR3 sequence: CATSRDGRDRNEQYF. CDR3 coding DNA: TGTGCCACCAGCAGAGATGGAAGGGATCGGAACGAGCAGTACTTC. Full variable domain (remainder filled in from reference TRBV15 and TRBJ2-7): DAMVIQNPRYQVTQFGKPVTLSCSQTLNHNVMYWYQQKSSQAPKLLFHYYDKDFNNEADTPDNFQSRRPNTSFCFLDIRSPGLGDTAMYLCATSRDGRDRNEQYFGPGTRLTVT.

This chain joins TRBV2 and TRBJ2-1, with TRBD1 as a possible D gene (6 bases). CDR3 size: 11 residues. V lost 6 bases, J lost 9 bases, and 9 bases lay in between. Germline V gene sequence: CDR1 SNHLY, CDR2 FYNNEI. CDR3 nucleotides: TGTGCCAGCAGCGGACAGACTGAGCAGTTCTTC. Residues: CASSGQTEQFF. Full variable domain (remainder filled in from reference TRBV2 and TRBJ2-1): EPEVTQTPSHQVTQMGQEVILRCVPISNHLYFYWYRQILGQKVEFLVSFYNNEISEKSEIFDDQFSVERPDGSNFTLKIRSTKLEDSAMYFCASSGQTEQFFGPGTRLTVL.